This entry features one T cell receptor (beta chain) sequence. This clone appeared once. Its cognate antigen has yet to be identified. No clone much larger than this one lies a single base away; base qualities are absent. The library was prepared using the immunoSEQ multiplex PCR assay. For the multiplex PCR, a mixture combining 60 forward primers for TCR Vbeta segments and 13 reverse primers for TCR Jbeta segments was used. Amplification of the CDR3 region of rearranged TCR beta genes was performed with a multiplex PCR assay on genomic DNA. On the Illumina HiSeq System, the amplified TCR beta libraries were sequenced as 87-base-pair reads. Turning to the authors' computational methods: Across the 600 to 700 repertoires, a later analysis counted tens of millions of unique TCR beta chains, 9.5 million to 12 million of which were shared by at least two donors. Raw reads were error-corrected and collapsed into unique sequences with a nearest-neighbor algorithm that merged closely related sequences to remove PCR and sequencing errors. To assign V, D and J gene segments, CDR3 sequences were aligned to IMGT reference sequences. For a sequence to be retained, a match of at least six nucleotides to both a V gene segment and a J gene segment was required. A rearrangement was called productive if the CDR3 had no stop codons and remained in frame with V and J, and every other rearrangement was called non-productive. CDR3 was defined by IMGT convention, running from the second conserved V-encoded cysteine to the conserved J-encoded phenylalanine. The earlier analysis of about 560 of the donors excluded any sequence lacking an unambiguous match to a single V gene segment. In an earlier analysis of 587 of the donors, V segments were called functional above 56.7% productive rearrangements and were called segregating when the between-donor standard deviation exceeded 5%. To diagnose cytomegalovirus status from the catalog of TCR beta chain sequences, a statistical classification framework was built. A later analysis assigned V and J genes by comparing TCR nucleotide sequences with IMGT/GENE-DB human TR gene sequences. A later analysis assigned CDR3 sequences and most-parsimonious VDJ recombination scenarios with the TCRdist pipeline. In a later analysis, each TCR beta chain was defined by its CDR3 amino acid sequence together with its V-gene family, and reads without a unique V-gene family were excluded. A later analysis removed nearly 600 highly shared, low-generation-probability nucleotide sequences to deal with suspected cross-contamination and a sequencing artifact. In a later analysis, a clonal expansion index for each public chain was calculated from normalized within-repertoire ranks of inferred template counts. In a later analysis, generation probabilities were computed with a VDJ recombination model fitted to out-of-frame rearrangements, and the resulting probabilities were checked against IGoR. A later analysis scored TCR-TCR, TCR-HLA and TCR-CMV co-occurrence with hypergeometric tests, applying a repertoire-size bias correction to TCR pairs. False discovery rates were estimated in a later analysis by permuting HLA or CMV assignments 20 times. A later analysis grouped co-occurring TCRs with DBSCAN, adding TCRdist sequence similarity when clustering within HLA-allele-positive subsets. Repertoires with fewer than 30,000 or more than 120,000 public chains, plus five repertoires with anomalous nucleotide sharing, were excluded from co-occurrence clustering. TCRdb took over this immuneACCESS table, retaining in-frame rearrangements with V and J assigned. Such tables are incomplete; in checked studies, under half of the missing clones stem from an unresolved V gene, and the remainder is unexplained. That table supplies the V and J calls and clone size; D and trimming were determined from the DNA. For this sample the table gives 100,000 to 150,000 clones, of which less than 85% were detected only once. The top ten clonotypes cover 1.5% of the sample.

Relative to germline, V is 6 bases shorter and J is 4 bases shorter, with 18 bases between their ends. Including the terminal cysteine and phenylalanine, the CDR3 comprises 14 residues. The DNA shown is the 42-base CDR3, in frame from base 1. According to the germline V gene, CDR1 reads SQVTM and CDR2 reads ANQGSEA. The sample originates from a study of cytomegalovirus exposure and HLA in healthy donors (dated by TCRdb to 2016 to 2017). Looking at the study overall: According to an earlier analysis of several hundred of the donors, 200 million or so T cells yielded some 110 million unique TCR beta sequences and roughly 280 Gb of sequence data. Around 320 gigabases of sequencing data and approximately 84 million unique TCR sequences were included in an early release covering 550 to 650 HLA-typed donors. Among the roughly 380 genotyped donors, roughly 80% belonged to the genetic ancestry cluster associated with self-reported Caucasian donors. The study aimed to test whether cataloging public T cell receptors could reveal signatures of past pathogen exposure. The study used immunosequencing to profile the T cell repertoires of some 600 subjects and linked those repertoires to cytomegalovirus serostatus. Besides the first cohort of roughly 640 subjects, a separate validation cohort made up of 90 to 150 different subjects was used. High-throughput TCR immunosequencing, statistical association of individual TCRs with disease status, and machine learning were combined to predict cytomegalovirus infection status. In a later analysis, previously published TCR beta repertoires from 500 to 750 donors were re-analyzed and high-resolution HLA genotyping was added so that TCR occurrence patterns could be studied. Rather than drawing on any new phenotypic data, the later analysis identified candidate immune exposures from TCR beta sequences and the way those sequences occurred across donors. An earlier analysis of approximately 630 of the donors applied high-throughput TCR beta sequencing to assess whether each TCR beta V gene segment acted as functional or pseudogenic. Donor age, sex, ethnicity and CMV serostatus were collected together with the repertoire data. In a later genetic analysis, genome-wide SNP genotypes for about 55% of the roughly 700 donors were used, and that subset was treated as a discovery cohort. Every repertoire in the discovery cohort had been generated on one and the same sequencing platform. Class I and class II HLA loci were covered by the typing at four-digit resolution. The number of typed donors differed by locus: about 620-640 for A, B, C, DRB1 and DQB1; 522 for DQA1; roughly 600 for DPA1; and roughly 490 for DPB1. Roughly five DR-DQ haplotypes were treated as single units for association and clustering because of strong linkage in the cohort. On average, roughly 250,000 unique TCR beta nucleotide sequences were sequenced per donor among about 400 genotyped donors of the cohort, with 15% to 20% of those sequences being non-productive. The paper's findings and limits, for the study overall: Cytomegalovirus status was reported to be diagnosed by the classifier with high specificity and sensitivity in both the original and validation cohorts. A few of the identified cytomegalovirus-associated TCR beta chains were confirmed in vitro to be specific for cytomegalovirus antigens. Sequencing depth was assumed to be roughly uniform across donors in the presence/absence analyses, though that assumption may not hold. Broadly in line with IMGT annotations, most TCR beta V segments showed up in productive rearrangements about 87% or about 30% of the time in an earlier analysis of 450 to 600 of the donors. A cluster of highly shared sequence variants was judged likely to be a technical artifact of the sequencing pipeline. Because the 87-base-pair reads could not distinguish some IMGT-functional V segments, including TRBV6-2 and TRBV6-3, those segments were excluded. A later analysis found that TCR association rates varied across HLA loci, with DRB1 alleles showing the most associated TCRs and HLA-C alleles the fewest. The study listed 170 or so TCR beta chains as associated with cytomegalovirus. Because HLA typing was unavailable for some donors at each locus, only the typed subset was used in association tests. Several of the top co-occurrence clusters appeared to be linked to parvovirus B19, influenza, CMV and Epstein-Barr virus, according to a later analysis. Correlated functional status among segregating V segments might reflect linkage disequilibrium, but an unknown experimental factor could not be ruled out. According to a later genetic analysis, donors in an Asian-associated ancestry cluster had fewer N-insertions in productive TCRs than the roughly 700-donor mean. This cohort had only TCR beta chains sequenced, and the lack of alpha or paired-chain data limited which features could be detected. CMV serostatus was the only immune exposure information available for the cohort. According to the authors, the approach could potentially be generalized to other disease states and immunological phenotypes. Because counts were too low, about 17 rarely observed V segments, including chromosome 9 orphons, were excluded from the earlier analysis of around 640 of the donors. In a later analysis, most CMV-associated TCR beta chains were found to appear HLA-restricted, with HLA associations seemingly driven largely by CMV exposure. In a later genetic analysis, a missense DCLRE1C variant was associated with V-gene and J-gene trimming of TCR beta chains, and the association was replicated in an independent cohort. Strong co-occurrence of HLA alleles, especially DR and DQ, made assigning TCR associations to individual alleles difficult. In a later analysis, some 18,000 TCR beta sequences were associated with specific HLA alleles at a false discovery rate of 0.05. A further reported finding was that TCR beta sequences accurately predicted the HLA-A and HLA-B alleles for most subjects in the first cohort. In a later analysis, HLA-associated TCR beta chains were found to be more clonally expanded and to have lower generation probabilities than equally common non-associated chains. While some public TCRs were present in many individuals, most TCR sequences turned up only very rarely across donors.

The cohort comprised fewer than 750 healthy bone marrow donors. Cohort members were all nominally healthy when sampled, although unrecorded immune exposures were likely present. The donor was CMV seronegative and belonged to the group of 350 to 400 seronegative cohort members. Each donor provided a peripheral blood sample, and peripheral blood mononuclear cells were used for TCR beta sequencing. The Qiagen DNeasy Blood Extraction Kit was used to extract genomic DNA from the blood cell samples. The clonotype originates from a man between 40 and 49 years old in good health and CMV-seronegative. Sequenced: PBMCs. The chain was built from TRBV29-1 and TRBJ1-2, with the D gene uncertain. The CDR3 reads CSVLGIEGFYGYTF. The bases are TGCAGCGTCCTCGGTATTGAGGGATTCTATGGCTACACCTTC.